The 9 T cell receptor beta chains given below trace back to one sample, sequenced in a study of blood T cell repertoires in COVID-19 (dated by TCRdb to 2018 to 2020). The protocol used for the library was the immunoSEQ multiplex PCR assay. Here the immuneACCESS table is served through TCRdb, limited to in-frame sequences with V and J called. Missing clones are a known gap in these copies; in checked studies unresolved V genes cover under half, and the rest lacks a known reason. The sample includes approximately 170,000 clones, with about 91% observed a single time. The ten top clones hold 0.7% to 0.9% of the sample. Sequencing was carried out using PBMCs or T cells enriched from blood (not recorded which). The receptor source for this set is a woman under 30 who had recovered from COVID-19.

The gene calls are TRBV5-4 and TRBJ2-7; 11 bases map to TRBD2. The V gene end was trimmed by 4 bases and the J gene end by 3 bases; junction bases not matched to a gene: 3. The CDR3 is 14 residues long. Germline CDR1 and CDR2: SGHNT and YYREEE (reference sequence). The CDR3: CASSPLAGGYEQYF. The CDR3 DNA reads as TGTGCCAGCAGCCCTCTAGCGGGAGGCTACGAGCAGTACTTC.

The rearrangement uses TRBV14 and TRBJ1-1, with D maybe TRBD1 (5 bases). Germline V CDR1 and CDR2: SGHDN, FVKESK. Between the trimmed V and J ends, which lost 0 bases and 4 bases, there was a span of 9 bases. The CDR3 loop spans 14 amino acids. The CDR3 DNA is TGTGCCAGCAGCCAAGATTCGGGGGGCACTGAAGCTTTCTTT. Translating it yields CASSQDSGGTEAFF.

The chain combines TRBV28 with TRBJ2-7; possibly TRBD2 for D (6 bases). V shed 7 bases and J shed 6 bases, with 16 bases lying between them. Germline V gene sequence: CDR1 MDHEN, CDR2 SYDVKM. The CDR3 is 13 residues long. The CDR3 loop reads CASTGGRTTEQYF. In nucleotides, the CDR3 is TGTGCCAGCACTGGGGGGAGAACTACCGAGCAGTACTTC.

The sample holds one count of this clone. The chain couples TRBV9 to TRBJ2-3, with a possible D match to TRBD2 (6 bases). The CDR3 covers 17 residues. Germline lookup yields CDR1 SGDLS and CDR2 YYNGEE. V dropped 3 bases and J dropped 4 bases, with 21 bases sitting between them. CDR3 sequence (DNA): TGTGCCAGCAGCGAGGGGCCTTTCGGCGGGATGGCAGATACGCAGTATTTT. It is translated as CASSEGPFGGMADTQYF.

This clone was counted once. The chain employs TRBV5-1 and TRBJ2-7; the match to TRBD2 covers 12 bases. The CDR3 runs 15 residues. CDR1 and CDR2 from the germline V gene are SGHRS and YFSETQ. Trimming removed 4 bases from V and 7 bases from J; junction bases left unmatched: 9. Here the CDR3 reads CASSTGSGTSGEQYF. CDR3 bases: TGCGCCAGCAGCACCGGCTCCGGGACTAGCGGGGAGCAGTACTTC.

The chain carries TRBV28 and TRBJ2-1; D is possibly TRBD2 (5 bases). CDR1 and CDR2 from the germline V gene are MDHEN and SYDVKM. Trimming took 5 bases from V and 14 from J, leaving 19 bases between them. There are 13 residues in the CDR3. The CDR3 reads CASSTFPPASKFF. CDR3 in DNA: TGTGCCAGCAGTACCTTCCCCCCGGCTAGCAAGTTCTTC.

This clone was seen a single time. The rearrangement links TRBV7-9 to TRBJ2-1, with 11 bases matching TRBD2. With 3 bases clipped from V and 5 bases from J, the junction kept 3 bases outside the gene matches. This CDR3 is 15 amino acids long. CDR1 SEHNR and CDR2 FQNEAQ come from the germline V gene (reference sequence). The CDR3 here is CASSLGLAEDNEQFF. CDR3 sequence (DNA): TGTGCCAGCAGCTTGGGACTAGCGGAAGACAATGAGCAGTTCTTC.

The chain couples TRBV30 to TRBJ2-7; D is unclear. From germline, CDR1 is GTSNPN and CDR2 SVGIG (reference sequence). V shed 0 bases and J shed 3 bases, with 12 bases lying between them. The CDR3 is 14 amino acids. CDR3 protein: CAWSVAPTGYEQYF. The CDR3 bases are TGTGCCTGGAGTGTGGCTCCCACGGGCTACGAGCAGTACTTC.

In its sample, this clone was seen many times. CDR3: CASSQDTTSGYNEQFF. CDR3 in DNA: TGTGCCAGCAGCCAAGATACCACTAGCGGCTACAATGAGCAGTTCTTC. The gene calls are TRBV4-2 and TRBJ2-1, with 8 bases fitting TRBD2. From germline, CDR1 is LGHNA and CDR2 YNFKEQ. This CDR3 has 16 amino acids. The V and J ends lost 0 bases and 3 bases, in that order; junction bases with no gene match: 4.